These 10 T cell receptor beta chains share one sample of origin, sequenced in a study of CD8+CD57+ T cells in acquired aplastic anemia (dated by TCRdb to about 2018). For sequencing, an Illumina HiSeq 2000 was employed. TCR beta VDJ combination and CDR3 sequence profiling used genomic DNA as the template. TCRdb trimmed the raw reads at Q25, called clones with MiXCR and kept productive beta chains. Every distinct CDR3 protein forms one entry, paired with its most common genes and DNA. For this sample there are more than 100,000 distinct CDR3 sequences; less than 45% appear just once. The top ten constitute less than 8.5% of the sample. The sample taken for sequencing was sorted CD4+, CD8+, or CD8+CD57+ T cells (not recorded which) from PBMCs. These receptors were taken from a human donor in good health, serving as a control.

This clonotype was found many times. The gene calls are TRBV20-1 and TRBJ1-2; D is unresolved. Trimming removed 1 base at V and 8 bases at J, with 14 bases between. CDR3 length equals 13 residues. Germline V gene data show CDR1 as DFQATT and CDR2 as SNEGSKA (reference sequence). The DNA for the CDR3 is TGCAGTGCTAGAGCCCAACCGCAGACAGGCTACACCTTC. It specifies CSARAQPQTGYTF.

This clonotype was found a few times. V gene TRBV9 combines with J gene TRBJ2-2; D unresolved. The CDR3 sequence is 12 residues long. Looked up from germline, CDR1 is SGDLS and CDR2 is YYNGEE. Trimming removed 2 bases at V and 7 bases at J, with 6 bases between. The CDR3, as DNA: TGTGCCAGCAGCGTCCACATCGGGGAGCTGTTTTTT. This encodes CASSVHIGELFF.

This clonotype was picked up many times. CDR3 nucleotide sequence: TGTGCCAGCGAAGGGCGGGAACGGGAAGATACGCAGTATTTT. This gives the protein CASEGREREDTQYF. The V gene is TRBV2, the J gene TRBJ2-3; D perhaps matches TRBD2 (6 bases). CDR3 size: 14 residues. Germline CDR1 SNHLY, CDR2 FYNNEI. V was shortened by 8 bases and J by 5 bases, with 17 bases between the two germline ends.

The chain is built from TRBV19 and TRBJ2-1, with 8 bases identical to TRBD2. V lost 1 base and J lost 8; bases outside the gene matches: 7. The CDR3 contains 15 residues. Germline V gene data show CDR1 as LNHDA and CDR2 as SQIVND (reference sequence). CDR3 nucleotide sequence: TGTGCCAGTAGTATAGTAAAGGGACTAGAGTATGAGCAGTTCTTC. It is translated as CASSIVKGLEYEQFF.

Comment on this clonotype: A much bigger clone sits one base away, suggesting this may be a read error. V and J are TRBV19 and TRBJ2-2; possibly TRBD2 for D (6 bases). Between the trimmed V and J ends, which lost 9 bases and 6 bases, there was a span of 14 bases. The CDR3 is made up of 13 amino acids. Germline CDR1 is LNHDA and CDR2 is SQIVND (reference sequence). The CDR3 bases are TGTGCCAGCAGCCTAGCGAGTCCCGGGGAGCTGTTTTTT. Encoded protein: CASSLASPGELFF.

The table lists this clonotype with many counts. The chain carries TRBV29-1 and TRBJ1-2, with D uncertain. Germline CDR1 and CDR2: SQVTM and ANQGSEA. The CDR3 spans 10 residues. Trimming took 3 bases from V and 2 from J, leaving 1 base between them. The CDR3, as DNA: TGCAGCGTTGAGAACTATGGCTACACCTTC. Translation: CSVENYGYTF.

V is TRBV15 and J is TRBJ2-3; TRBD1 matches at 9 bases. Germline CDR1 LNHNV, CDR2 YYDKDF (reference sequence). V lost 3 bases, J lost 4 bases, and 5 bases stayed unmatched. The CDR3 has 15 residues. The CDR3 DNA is TGTGCCACCAGCAGGAGTCGGGACAGGGCAGATACGCAGTATTTT. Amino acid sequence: CATSRSRDRADTQYF.

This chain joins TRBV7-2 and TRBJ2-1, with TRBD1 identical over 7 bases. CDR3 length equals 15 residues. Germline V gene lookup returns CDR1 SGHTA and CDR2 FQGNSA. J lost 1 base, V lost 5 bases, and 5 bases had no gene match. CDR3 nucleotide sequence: TGTGCCAGCAGCCCGACGACAGGGTCCTACAATGAGCAGTTCTTC. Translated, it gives CASSPTTGSYNEQFF.

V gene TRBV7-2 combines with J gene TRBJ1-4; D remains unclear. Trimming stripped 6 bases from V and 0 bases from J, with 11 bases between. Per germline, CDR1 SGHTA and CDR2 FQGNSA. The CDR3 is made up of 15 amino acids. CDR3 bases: TGTGCCAGCAGTGACGAGGGTGCAACTAATGAAAAACTGTTTTTT. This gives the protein CASSDEGATNEKLFF.

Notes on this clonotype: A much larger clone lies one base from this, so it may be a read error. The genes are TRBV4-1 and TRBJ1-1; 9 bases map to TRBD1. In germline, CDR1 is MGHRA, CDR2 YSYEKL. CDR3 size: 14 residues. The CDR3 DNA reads TGCTCCAGCAGCCCGGACAGGGGTGGGACTGAAGCTTTCTTT. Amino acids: CSSSPDRGGTEAFF.